Listed here are 15 T cell receptor beta chains from one sample, sequenced in a study of shared clonotypes between healthy human individuals (dated by TCRdb to 2019 to 2021). To prepare the library, the immunoSEQ multiplex PCR assay was applied. Here the immuneACCESS table is served through TCRdb, limited to in-frame sequences with V and J called. Missing clones are a known gap in these copies; in checked studies unresolved V genes cover under half, and the rest lacks a known reason. In all, the sample holds about 2.4 million clones, and more than 85% of those were seen once. The ten largest make up approximately 0.36% of the sample. The sample comprised naive CD4+ T cells from PBMCs. According to the study, the label for this sample's cell subset or site signals: CD45RA+ positively selected. The receptors originated from a man aged 18 to 29 in good health. Some clones in this sample may be carry-over from other donors' samples.

This clone was seen more than once but under ten times. The chain joins TRBV9 to TRBJ2-2; possibly TRBD1 for D (6 bases). This CDR3 spans 16 amino acids. Trimming took off 5 bases at V and 0 bases at J, with 14 bases between the two ends. CDR1 SGDLS and CDR2 YYNGEE come from the germline V gene. As DNA, the CDR3 is TGTGCCAGCAGTTACTCAGGGGAAGCGAACACCGGGGAGCTGTTTTTT. Translation gives CASSYSGEANTGELFF.

With respect to this clone: Other DNA sequences within the sample encode an identical CDR3. This chain connects TRBV20-1 to TRBJ1-5, with TRBD1 as a possible D gene (6 bases). The germline V and J ends were trimmed by 7 bases and 4 bases, with 8 bases remaining between them. CDR1 and CDR2 (germline): DFQATT, SNEGSKA (reference sequence). The CDR3 totals 11 residues. CDR3 sequence (DNA): TGCAGTGTCAGGGGAAATCAGCCCCAGCATTTT. Residues: CSVRGNQPQHF.

This clone has more than one count but fewer than ten. J is TRBJ1-5 and V is TRBV7-3, with D tentatively TRBD1 (6 bases). CDR3 length: 13 residues. Trimming took 5 bases from V and 5 from J, leaving 10 bases between them. The germline V gene encodes CDR1 SGHTA and CDR2 FQGTGA. This CDR3 reads CASSVYRDQPQHF. The CDR3 DNA is TGTGCCAGCAGCGTCTACAGGGATCAGCCCCAGCATTTT. The variable domain in full, with the rest retrieved from reference TRBV7-3 and TRBJ1-5, is GAGVSQTPSNKVTEKGKYVELRCDPISGHTALYWYRQSLGQGPEFLIYFQGTGAADDSGLPNDRFFAVRPEGSVSTLKIQRTERGDSAVYLCASSVYRDQPQHFGDGTRLSIL.

Points on this clone: Other DNA sequences in the same sample also yield this CDR3. The V and J genes are TRBV20-1 and TRBJ2-7; no definite D call. The CDR3 length is 11 residues. CDR1 and CDR2 (germline): DFQATT, SNEGSKA (reference sequence). With 0 bases removed from V and 7 bases from J, the gap between germline ends came to 7 bases. This CDR3 reads CSARDPREQYF. The CDR3 region has the DNA TGCAGTGCTAGAGATCCGAGAGAGCAGTACTTC.

The rearrangement joins TRBV7-8 to TRBJ2-2; the D is unclear. V was shortened by 2 bases and J by 4 bases, with 17 bases between the two germline ends. Looked up from germline, CDR1 is SGHVS and CDR2 is FQNEAQ. The CDR3 totals 17 residues. CDR3 amino acids: CASSLIVSTASTGELFF. In DNA form, the CDR3 reads TGTGCCAGCAGCTTAATCGTTAGTACAGCGAGCACCGGGGAGCTGTTTTTT. Based on the CDR3 plus reference TRBV7-8 and TRBJ2-2, the full variable domain is GAGVSQSPRYKVAKRGQDVALRCDPISGHVSLFWYQQALGQGPEFLTYFQNEAQLDKSGLPSDRFFAERPEGSVSTLKIQRTQQEDSAVYLCASSLIVSTASTGELFFGEGSRLTVL.

The DNA for the CDR3 is TGTGCCAGCAGACCCACAGTATCGGCTGGAAACACCATATATTTT. Encoded protein: CASRPTVSAGNTIYF. V is TRBV6-1 and J is TRBJ1-3; D is undetermined. In germline, CDR1 is MNHNS, CDR2 SASEGT. The CDR3 covers 15 residues. The germline V and J ends were trimmed by 6 bases and 2 bases, with 14 bases remaining between them.

V is TRBV19 and J is TRBJ1-4, with D perhaps matching TRBD1 (5 bases). V dropped 5 bases and J dropped 3 bases, with 13 bases sitting between them. This CDR3 is built from 15 residues. Germline V gene sequence: CDR1 LNHDA, CDR2 SQIVND (reference sequence). The CDR3 here is CASSWGTEANEKLFF. The CDR3 DNA reads as TGTGCCAGTAGTTGGGGGACGGAGGCTAATGAAAAACTGTTTTTT.

About this clone: A junction end diverges from the germline sequence, so it may reflect a read error. CDR3 bases: TGCTCTTATAGCGGGACCTCGGGCACCGGGGAGCTGTTTTTT. It specifies CSYSGTSGTGELFF. The chain joins TRBV30 to TRBJ2-2, with 8 positions matching TRBD2. Germline-derived CDR1 and CDR2 are GTSNPN and SVGIG (reference sequence). This CDR3 comprises 14 residues.

This sequence joins TRBV9 and TRBJ2-1; possible D gene TRBD2, 6 bases. CDR1 and CDR2 (germline): SGDLS, YYNGEE. The CDR3 is 20 residues long. The V and J ends lost 3 bases and 7 bases respectively, with 32 bases between them. The DNA for the CDR3 is TGTGCCAGCAGCGCCGAGTTGGGGCCACGTCCCGGGACTGTAGCTAATGAGCAGTTCTTC. It specifies CASSAELGPRPGTVANEQFF.

A note on this clone: Other nucleotide sequences in the sample specify the same CDR3. The chain carries TRBV7-6 and TRBJ2-2; 7 bases line up with TRBD2. The CDR3 length is 16 residues. V lost 1 base and J lost 5; bases outside the gene matches: 7. The V gene's germline CDR1 is SGHVS and CDR2 FNYEAQ. The CDR3 region has the DNA TGTGCCAGCAGCTTAGGTGGTTTGGGGGGGACCGGGGAGCTGTTTTTT. As protein: CASSLGGLGGTGELFF.

In its sample, this clone was seen once. Other DNA sequences from this sample encode an identical CDR3 as well. The chain has TRBV30 and TRBJ2-5; D unclear. Between the trimmed V and J ends, which lost 2 bases and 5 bases, there was a span of 6 bases. The CDR3 runs to 11 residues. Germline CDR1 is GTSNPN and CDR2 is SVGIG (reference sequence). Here the CDR3 reads CAWSRGETQYF. The CDR3 nucleotides read TGTGCCTGGAGTCGTGGTGAGACCCAGTACTTC. Drawing the rest from reference TRBV30 and TRBJ2-5, the complete variable domain is SQTIHQWPATLVQPVGSPLSLECTVEGTSNPNLYWYRQAAGRGLQLLFYSVGIGQISSEVPQNLSASRPQDRQFILSSKKLLLSDSGFYLCAWSRGETQYFGPGTRLLVL.

The chain is built from TRBV27 and TRBJ1-1; possibly TRBD1 for D (6 bases). The CDR3 has 16 residues. The germline V gene has CDR1 MNHEY and CDR2 SMNVEV (reference sequence). V lost 8 bases and J lost 2, with 21 bases in between. DNA for the CDR3: TGTGCCAGCTCTTGGGCGGGGGCGCAATATAACACTGAAGCTTTCTTT. Its protein product is CASSWAGAQYNTEAFF.

V gene TRBV5-1 combines with J gene TRBJ1-1, with D perhaps matching TRBD1 (6 bases). CDR3 size: 12 residues. Germline V gene lookup returns CDR1 SGHRS and CDR2 YFSETQ. Trimming left V 7 bases short and J 5 bases short, with 12 bases between. The CDR3 region is CASRQGKTEAFF. CDR3 bases: TGCGCCAGCCGGCAGGGGAAGACTGAAGCTTTCTTT.

V is TRBV5-1 and J is TRBJ2-2; 11 bases match TRBD2. The junction had 7 bases not matched to a gene; V was cut back by 3 bases and J by 0 bases. The germline V gene encodes CDR1 SGHRS and CDR2 YFSETQ. This CDR3 has 18 residues. The DNA of the CDR3 is TGCGCCAGCAGCTCCATAGCGGGAGGGGTTTCGAACACCGGGGAGCTGTTTTTT. Its protein is CASSSIAGGVSNTGELFF.

The chain couples TRBV5-6 to TRBJ2-7; D is perhaps TRBD1 (5 bases). Germline CDR1 is SGHDT and CDR2 is YYEEEE. The ends were cut back, 1 base at V and 3 bases at J, with 8 bases in the middle. The CDR3 is 13 amino acids. The CDR3 nucleotides are TGTGCCAGCAGCTTGCGACAGATCTACGAGCAGTACTTC. Protein product: CASSLRQIYEQYF.